A single sample is the source of the 18 T cell receptor beta chains below, sequenced in a study of T cell responses to AZD1222 COVID-19 vaccine. The table came from immunoSEQ multiplex PCR; TCRdb's copy has only in-frame clones and leaves some out. The sample shows roughly 100,000 clones, roughly 93% of them seen only once. The input for sequencing was peripheral blood, taken on day 0 of AZD1222 vaccination. The source is an adult in good health.

The genes are TRBV5-1 and TRBJ2-7; TRBD2 matches 8 bases. The CDR3 contains 16 residues. The germline V gene encodes CDR1 SGHRS and CDR2 YFSETQ. Trimming took 0 bases from V and 6 from J; bases not matched to a gene: 11. This CDR3 is CASSLGYSGSDGEQYF. The CDR3 DNA follows: TGCGCCAGCAGCTTGGGGTACAGCGGGAGTGATGGCGAGCAGTACTTC.

CDR3 amino acids: CASGAGNYGYTF. CDR3 bases: TGTGCCAGCGGGGCAGGGAACTATGGCTACACCTTC. The chain combines TRBV27 with TRBJ1-2; weak D call: TRBD1 (5 bases). Germline loops: CDR1 MNHEY, CDR2 SMNVEV (reference sequence). Trimming took 8 bases from V and 2 from J, leaving 9 bases between them. This CDR3 spans 12 amino acids.

J is TRBJ2-3 and V is TRBV27, with 8 bases lining up with TRBD2. V was pared by 5 bases and J by 6 bases, with 10 bases of the junction left unmatched. The germline V gene encodes CDR1 MNHEY and CDR2 SMNVEV (reference sequence). The CDR3 totals 15 residues. The CDR3 protein is CASSLLAGLGDTQYF. In nucleotides, the CDR3 is TGTGCCAGCAGTCTCCTAGCGGGTTTGGGGGATACGCAGTATTTT.

This chain connects TRBV3-1 (or the pseudogene TRBV3-2) to TRBJ2-7; 9 bases are a match to TRBD2. Germline assignment: CDR1 LGHDT and CDR2 YNNKEL (reference sequence). Trimming removed 3 bases from V and 2 bases from J; junction bases left unmatched: 8. CDR3 length: 16 residues. CDR3 coding DNA: TGTGCCAGCAGCCATCTAGCGGGGAGCGGAGCCTACGAGCAGTACTTC. Translation gives CASSHLAGSGAYEQYF.

J is TRBJ2-3 and V is TRBV6-9; D gene ambiguous. This CDR3 spans 13 amino acids. Trimming left V 4 bases short and J 2 bases short, with 7 bases between. Germline loops: CDR1 MNHGY, CDR2 SVAAGI. CDR3 bases: TGTGCCAGCAGTTTAGGGCACACAGATACGCAGTATTTT. Amino acid sequence: CASSLGHTDTQYF.

V is TRBV9 and J is TRBJ1-2; D unclear. The V gene lost 3 bases and the J gene lost 2 bases, with 14 bases spanning the gap. Germline V gives CDR1 SGDLS, CDR2 YYNGEE. The CDR3 contains 15 residues. CDR3 nucleotides: TGTGCCAGCAGCGCGAGCCGCGGCAGGAACTATGGCTACACCTTC. It translates to CASSASRGRNYGYTF.

The chain combines TRBV5-1 with TRBJ2-1, with D uncertain. Trimming cost V 4 bases and J 2 bases, with 13 bases left between them. There are 15 residues in the CDR3. Germline-derived CDR1 and CDR2 are SGHRS and YFSETQ. The CDR3 DNA follows: TGCGCCAGCAGCCCGGACGGCGGTACCTACAATGAGCAGTTCTTC. The encoded protein is CASSPDGGTYNEQFF.

The rearrangement uses TRBV6-2 or TRBV6-3 and TRBJ1-5; D remains unclear. V was trimmed by 5 bases and J by 9 bases, leaving 11 bases between them. Looked up from germline, CDR1 is MNHEY and CDR2 is SVGEGT. The CDR3 totals 12 residues. The CDR3: CASSIQRSPQHF. Here the CDR3 DNA reads TGTGCCAGCAGTATCCAACGGTCGCCCCAGCATTTT.

The chain has TRBV9 and TRBJ1-4, with D possibly TRBD1 on 6 matching bases. Trimming shortened V by 5 bases and J by 8 bases, and 13 bases separated the two germline ends. Germline CDR1 and CDR2: SGDLS and YYNGEE. The CDR3 is made up of 13 amino acids. The CDR3 here is CASSSGDEEKLFF. The DNA of the CDR3 is TGTGCCAGCAGTTCAGGGGACGAGGAAAAACTGTTTTTT.

The chain has TRBV30 and TRBJ1-2; 10 nucleotides agree with TRBD1. CDR1 GTSNPN and CDR2 SVGIG come from the germline V gene (reference sequence). Trimming removed 2 bases from V and 8 bases from J; junction bases left unmatched: 11. The CDR3 runs to 15 residues. CDR3 loop: CAWSSPRQGAFGYTF. The CDR3 coding sequence is TGTGCCTGGAGTTCCCCCAGACAGGGGGCGTTCGGCTACACCTTC. The complete variable domain, with remaining parts taken from reference TRBV30 and TRBJ1-2, reads SQTIHQWPATLVQPVGSPLSLECTVEGTSNPNLYWYRQAAGRGLQLLFYSVGIGQISSEVPQNLSASRPQDRQFILSSKKLLLSDSGFYLCAWSSPRQGAFGYTFGSGTRLTVV.

The chain has TRBV3-1 (or the pseudogene TRBV3-2) and TRBJ1-6; D gene ambiguous. V shed 1 base and J shed 6 bases, with 4 bases lying between them. The germline gives CDR1 LGHDT, CDR2 YNNKEL (reference sequence). This CDR3 is 13 amino acids long. CDR3 DNA: TGTGCCAGCAGCCAAGGGATTAATTCACCCCTCCACTTT. Its translation is CASSQGINSPLHF.

J is TRBJ1-2 and V is TRBV5-5, with TRBD1 matching 12 bases. Germline CDR1 reads SGHKS; CDR2 reads YYEKEE (reference sequence). J gave up 6 bases and V 2 bases, and 5 bases lay outside the gene matches. This CDR3 is 15 amino acids long. Here the CDR3 reads CASSFPGQGADGYTF. In DNA form, the CDR3 reads TGTGCCAGCAGCTTCCCGGGACAGGGGGCGGATGGCTACACCTTC.

V is TRBV3-1 (or the pseudogene TRBV3-2) and J is TRBJ1-2; D gene ambiguous. V was pared by 1 base and J by 7 bases, with 7 bases between. Germline V gene lookup returns CDR1 LGHDT and CDR2 YNNKEL (reference sequence). The CDR3 consists of 12 residues. In nucleotides, the CDR3 is TGTGCCAGCAGCCAAGGTCTCGGTGGCTACACCTTC. Protein sequence: CASSQGLGGYTF.

This chain joins TRBV20-1 and TRBJ2-3; possibly TRBD2 for D (6 bases). The V gene's germline CDR1 is DFQATT and CDR2 SNEGSKA (reference sequence). This CDR3 has 11 residues. V was trimmed by 6 bases and J by 9 bases, leaving 13 bases between them. The CDR3 here is CSAALAGTQYF. DNA of the CDR3: TGCAGTGCCGCTTTGGCGGGGACGCAGTATTTT.

The J gene is TRBJ2-2, the V gene TRBV7-8; D is undetermined. This CDR3 is built from 14 residues. Trimming cost V 6 bases and J 6 bases, with 14 bases left between them. CDR1 is SGHVS and CDR2 is FQNEAQ in the germline V gene. In nucleotides, the CDR3 is TGTGCCAGCAGTCCCTATAGTGATCCCGGGGAGCTGTTTTTT. Translated: CASSPYSDPGELFF.

The chain links TRBV2 to TRBJ2-1, with D possibly being TRBD1 (5 bases). The CDR3 is made up of 15 amino acids. The germline V and J ends were trimmed by 4 bases and 4 bases, with 14 bases remaining between them. Germline-derived CDR1 and CDR2 are SNHLY and FYNNEI. The CDR3 DNA reads TGTGCCAGCAGTGCTGACAGAGCACGTTACAATGAGCAGTTCTTC. Protein: CASSADRARYNEQFF.

This chain connects TRBV10-3 to TRBJ2-2, with D hard to call. The length of the CDR3 is 12 residues. The V and J ends lost 5 bases and 6 bases respectively, with 7 bases between them. The germline V gene has CDR1 ENHRY and CDR2 SYGVKD. The CDR3 is CAISQWPGELFF. The CDR3 coding sequence is TGTGCCATCAGTCAATGGCCCGGGGAGCTGTTTTTT.

This chain links TRBV10-1 with TRBJ2-1; D gene unclear. The germline CDR1 and CDR2 sequences are WNHNN and SYGVQD (reference sequence). This CDR3 comprises 11 residues. V was cut by 3 bases and J by 6 bases, with 3 bases left in between. In DNA, the CDR3 is TGCGCCAGCAGTGAAGGCAATGAGCAGTTCTTC. It yields the protein CASSEGNEQFF.